The 28 T cell receptor beta chains reported below all come from one sample, sequenced in a study of blood T cell repertoires in COVID-19. The table came from immunoSEQ multiplex PCR; TCRdb's copy has only in-frame clones and leaves some out. The repertoire consists of roughly 350,000 clones, with over 80% occurring once and the leading ten covering around 6%. The source material was peripheral blood. The receptors derive from a woman aged 50 to 60 with COVID-19, enrolled during active disease.

This chain joins TRBV3-1 (or the pseudogene TRBV3-2) and TRBJ1-1, with TRBD1 matching 8 bases. The V segment lost 4 bases and the J segment 4 bases; nucleotides outside the gene matches: 5. CDR3 length: 14 amino acids. The germline V gene encodes CDR1 LGHDT and CDR2 YNNKEL (reference sequence). The CDR3 sequence: CASSRTGFITEAFF. The CDR3 coding sequence is TGTGCCAGCAGCCGGACAGGGTTTATCACTGAAGCTTTCTTT.

This clone was recorded many times. The gene calls are TRBV19 and TRBJ1-2, with 7 bases fitting TRBD1. The CDR3 loop spans 13 amino acids. The junction had 2 bases not matched to a gene; V was cut back by 6 bases and J by 1 base. Per germline, CDR1 LNHDA and CDR2 SQIVND (reference sequence). CDR3 coding DNA: TGTGCCAGTAGAGGGACAGTTAACTATGGCTACACCTTC. This translates into CASRGTVNYGYTF.

This chain's CDR3 is CASSSSTGGYGNTIYF. The CDR3 DNA follows: TGTGCCAGCAGTTCCTCGACAGGGGGATACGGAAACACCATATATTTT. V and J are TRBV27 and TRBJ1-3; TRBD1 matches at 9 bases. This CDR3 is built from 16 residues. V was pared by 4 bases and J by 4 bases, with 8 bases of the junction left unmatched. CDR1 and CDR2 (germline): MNHEY, SMNVEV (reference sequence).

The chain employs TRBV4-2 and TRBJ1-1; D might be TRBD1 (6 bases). CDR1 and CDR2 (germline): LGHNA, YNFKEQ. The V and J ends lost 2 bases and 6 bases respectively, with 13 bases between them. CDR3 size: 14 residues. The CDR3 region is CASSQPGQTPEAFF. The CDR3, as DNA: TGTGCCAGCAGCCAACCCGGACAGACCCCTGAAGCTTTCTTT.

The rearrangement joins TRBV5-4 to TRBJ2-1, with TRBD2 matching 9 bases. This CDR3 is built from 16 residues. The ends lost 0 bases at V and 2 bases at J; junction bases unmatched: 3. Germline V gives CDR1 SGHNT, CDR2 YYREEE (reference sequence). The CDR3: CASSLAAGGPYNEQFF. The DNA of the CDR3 is TGTGCCAGCAGCTTGGCTGCGGGAGGGCCCTACAATGAGCAGTTCTTC.

In this sample, this clone turned up once. J is TRBJ2-5 and V is TRBV18, with D perhaps matching TRBD2 (7 bases). Germline loops: CDR1 KGHSH, CDR2 LQKENI. The CDR3 length is 16 residues. With 3 bases removed from V and 4 bases from J, the gap between germline ends came to 18 bases. CDR3 region: CASSPKGGGVAETQYF. CDR3 in DNA: TGTGCCAGCTCACCCAAGGGGGGAGGGGTGGCAGAGACCCAGTACTTC.

The sample holds a few counts of this clone. The chain couples TRBV30 to TRBJ1-2; D remains unclear. CDR1 is GTSNPN and CDR2 is SVGIG in the germline V gene (reference sequence). V was cut by 4 bases and J by 2 bases, with 11 bases left in between. The CDR3 is 13 residues long. The CDR3 protein is CAWTKQINYGYTF. As DNA, the CDR3 is TGTGCCTGGACCAAACAGATCAACTATGGCTACACCTTC.

The gene calls are TRBV5-1 and TRBJ1-5; perhaps TRBD1 as D (5 bases). V lost 0 bases and J lost 7, with 11 bases in between. The CDR3 spans 14 residues. Germline V lookup: CDR1 SGHRS, CDR2 YFSETQ. The CDR3 sequence is CASSLEGLRQPQHF. CDR3 DNA: TGCGCCAGCAGCTTGGAGGGGTTGAGGCAGCCCCAGCATTTT.

The chain recombines TRBV10-3 with TRBJ2-3; D remains unclear. V was pared by 8 bases and J by 2 bases, with 8 bases between. Germline V lookup: CDR1 ENHRY, CDR2 SYGVKD. The CDR3 is 12 amino acids. The CDR3 sequence is CAIAGDTDTQYF. CDR3 DNA sequence: TGTGCCATCGCAGGCGACACAGATACGCAGTATTTT.

V and J are TRBV12-3 or TRBV12-4 and TRBJ1-2; D not certain. The length of the CDR3 is 12 residues. Trimming pared 3 bases from V and 7 bases from J, leaving 9 bases between. The CDR3 loop reads CASSLAGSGYTF. The DNA for the CDR3 is TGTGCCAGCAGTTTGGCGGGGTCTGGCTACACCTTC.

Worth noting for this clone: Additional DNA sequences in this sample encode the identical CDR3. The V and J genes are TRBV12-3 or TRBV12-4 and TRBJ1-1; D gene unclear. The CDR3 sequence is 13 residues long. V was cut by 3 bases and J by 1 base, with 6 bases left in between. The DNA of the CDR3 is TGTGCCAGCAGTTTTAGAGGGAACACTGAAGCTTTCTTT. It specifies CASSFRGNTEAFF.

This clone was seen only once. CDR3 protein: CASSLVRNYGYTF. For the CDR3, the DNA is TGTGCCAGCAGTTTAGTCAGAAACTATGGCTACACCTTC. V gene TRBV12-3 or TRBV12-4 combines with J gene TRBJ1-2; no reliable D call. V gave up 1 base and J gave up 2 bases, with 5 bases separating them. The CDR3 contains 13 residues.

V gene TRBV29-1 combines with J gene TRBJ2-7; TRBD1 matches at 7 bases. This CDR3 region has 14 residues. Germline CDR1 is SQVTM and CDR2 is ANQGSEA. After removal of 4 bases from V and 1 base from J, the junction contained 7 bases not matched to a gene. The CDR3 nucleotides are TGCAGCGTTGTAGGGGGCCTGTCGTCCTACGAGCAGTACTTC. It yields the protein CSVVGGLSSYEQYF.

The J gene is TRBJ1-1, the V gene TRBV18, with D unclear. This CDR3 region has 13 residues. The germline V gene encodes CDR1 KGHSH and CDR2 LQKENI. Between the trimmed V and J ends, which lost 4 bases and 2 bases, there was a span of 8 bases. CDR3 sequence: CASSLIANTEAFF. CDR3 bases: TGTGCCAGCTCACTGATAGCTAACACTGAAGCTTTCTTT.

This clone came up a few times. The V and J genes are TRBV15 and TRBJ2-1; 7 nucleotides agree with TRBD2. The CDR3 runs 12 residues. J was trimmed by 5 bases and V by 5 bases; bases with no gene match: 0. The V gene's germline CDR1 is LNHNV and CDR2 YYDKDF (reference sequence). The CDR3 loop reads CATSLADNEQFF. CDR3 DNA: TGTGCCACCAGCCTAGCGGACAATGAGCAGTTCTTC.

In its sample, this clone was seen a few times. The CDR3 nucleotides read TGTGCCAGCAGATACGGGACAGGGGTGGCCGGGGAGCTGTTTTTT. Translation: CASRYGTGVAGELFF. The chain links TRBV2 to TRBJ2-2; 10 nucleotides align to TRBD1. From germline, CDR1 is SNHLY and CDR2 FYNNEI. J was trimmed by 6 bases and V by 6 bases; bases with no gene match: 7. CDR3 length: 15 amino acids.

This clone came up a few times. The chain joins TRBV4-1 to TRBJ2-7; D is uncertain. Per germline, CDR1 MGHRA and CDR2 YSYEKL. The CDR3 covers 18 residues. V was clipped by 0 bases and J by 0 bases, with 18 bases between them. For the CDR3, the DNA is TGCGCCAGCAGCCAAGAAATAGGTTCGAGGCTGAGCTCCTACGAGCAGTACTTC. It yields the protein CASSQEIGSRLSSYEQYF.

The chain has TRBV30 and TRBJ2-7; 10 bases line up with TRBD1. Germline V gene lookup returns CDR1 GTSNPN and CDR2 SVGIG (reference sequence). V lost 5 bases to trimming and J lost 4 bases; unmatched junction nucleotides: 2. This CDR3 comprises 12 residues. The CDR3, as DNA: TGTGCCTGGGACAGGGGGCCTTACGAGCAGTACTTC. As protein: CAWDRGPYEQYF.

This clone was observed a few times. The rearrangement joins TRBV19 to TRBJ2-7; 11 bases agree with TRBD2. J gave up 2 bases and V 5 bases, and 2 bases lay outside the gene matches. Germline V gene sequence: CDR1 LNHDA, CDR2 SQIVND (reference sequence). The CDR3 has 14 residues. The CDR3 sequence: CASSYSGRAYEQYF. The DNA of the CDR3 is TGTGCCAGTAGTTATAGCGGGAGGGCCTACGAGCAGTACTTC.

The chain employs TRBV27 and TRBJ2-1, with TRBD1 matching over 8 bases. V shed 4 bases and J 2 bases; nucleotides not matched to a gene: 1. The CDR3 totals 14 residues. Germline V lookup: CDR1 MNHEY, CDR2 SMNVEV (reference sequence). As DNA, the CDR3 is TGTGCCAGCAGTTGGACAGGGACCTACAATGAGCAGTTCTTC. Translation gives CASSWTGTYNEQFF.

There are many counts of this clone. The chain couples TRBV7-8 to TRBJ2-7, with 10 positions matching TRBD2. The germline V gene has CDR1 SGHVS and CDR2 FQNEAQ. The CDR3 loop spans 16 amino acids. V was pared by 4 bases and J by 6 bases, with 12 bases of the junction left unmatched. In DNA, the CDR3 is TGTGCCAGCAGCTCTGCCCGGGGGCTAGCGGGAGCCGAGCAGTACTTC. It codes for CASSSARGLAGAEQYF.

CDR3 in amino acids: CASSPEYEQYF. The CDR3 nucleotides read TGCGCCAGCAGCCCGGAGTACGAGCAGTACTTC. This sequence joins TRBV5-1 and TRBJ2-7, with D hard to call. The CDR3 contains 11 residues. V gave up 4 bases and J gave up 4 bases, with 6 bases separating them. Germline V gene data show CDR1 as SGHRS and CDR2 as YFSETQ.

This chain uses TRBV19 with TRBJ2-1, with D possibly being TRBD1 (5 bases). V lost 5 bases and J 0 bases, leaving 17 bases between the germline ends. Germline V gene sequence: CDR1 LNHDA, CDR2 SQIVND (reference sequence). The CDR3 length is 17 residues. The CDR3 region has the DNA TGTGCCAGTAGTTCCCACGGGTTAGGGGTCTCCTACAATGAGCAGTTCTTC. Protein sequence: CASSSHGLGVSYNEQFF.

The chain links TRBV10-3 to TRBJ2-7; 8 nucleotides align to TRBD1. Trimming removed 4 bases from V and 0 bases from J; junction bases left unmatched: 2. The CDR3 has 14 residues. In germline, CDR1 is ENHRY, CDR2 SYGVKD. The CDR3 region is CAISGTGNSYEQYF. DNA for the CDR3: TGTGCCATCAGTGGGACAGGGAACTCCTACGAGCAGTACTTC.

The chain joins TRBV27 to TRBJ2-2, with D possibly matching TRBD2 (5 bases). The V end lost 6 bases, the J end lost 3 bases, and 17 bases lay between the germline ends. This CDR3 is 16 amino acids long. Per germline, CDR1 MNHEY and CDR2 SMNVEV (reference sequence). Here the CDR3 DNA reads TGTGCCAGCAGCAAACTAGGTTTGGCAGACACCGGGGAGCTGTTTTTT. Protein: CASSKLGLADTGELFF.

The chain uses TRBV25-1 and TRBJ2-3, with TRBD1 matching over 10 bases. J lost 6 bases, V lost 1 base, and 7 bases had no gene match. The CDR3 contains 16 residues. Germline V lookup: CDR1 MGHDK, CDR2 SYGVNS. The CDR3, as DNA: TGTGCCAGCAGTGAATCCGGGACAGGGGTCGCGGATACGCAGTATTTT. Translated, it gives CASSESGTGVADTQYF.

The chain combines TRBV4-2 with TRBJ1-2; 10 positions match TRBD1. The CDR3 loop spans 17 amino acids. V lost 4 bases to trimming and J lost 3 bases; unmatched junction nucleotides: 11. The germline V gene encodes CDR1 LGHNA and CDR2 YNFKEQ. The DNA of the CDR3 is TGTGCCAGCAGCCCCCTTGGGCGTGGACAGGGGGACTATGGCTACACCTTC. This translates into CASSPLGRGQGDYGYTF.

CDR3 in amino acids: CASSQGSGTATAYEQYF. The CDR3 region has the DNA TGTGCCAGCAGCCAAGGATCCGGGACAGCGACCGCCTACGAGCAGTACTTC. V gene TRBV14 combines with J gene TRBJ2-7, with 7 bases lining up with TRBD1. CDR1 is SGHDN and CDR2 is FVKESK in the germline V gene. CDR3 length equals 17 residues. V lost 1 base and J lost 2; bases outside the gene matches: 11.